This T cell receptor beta chain emerged from a study of blood T cell repertoires in COVID-19. Study at large: Researchers got acute and convalescent COVID-19 samples from the United States, Italy and Spain. From T cells, B-cell-depleted T cells, or PBMCs came the material, which was cDNA or gDNA.

Assay used: immunoSEQ multiplex PCR; TCRdb lists only in-frame clones, some missing. The data show roughly 69,000 clones, with roughly 76% seen just once and approximately 5% held by the top ten. Per the germline V gene, CDR1 is PRHDT and CDR2 is FYEKMQ (reference sequence). With 5 bases removed from V and 5 bases from J, the gap between germline ends came to 9 bases. There are 12 residues in the CDR3. The chain joins TRBV13 to TRBJ2-5; D gene ambiguous. Specimen: peripheral blood. This clonotype was obtained from a human donor in a cohort sampled during active COVID-19. The DNA of the CDR3 is TGTGCCAGCAGCCCTTTCCGGGAGACCCAGTACTTC. Its protein is CASSPFRETQYF. Together with reference TRBV13 and TRBJ2-5, the CDR3 gives the full variable domain: AAGVIQSPRHLIKEKRETATLKCYPIPRHDTVYWYQQGPGQDPQFLISFYEKMQSDKGSIPDRFSAQQFSDYHSELNMSSLELGDSALYFCASSPFRETQYFGPGTRLLVL.